Listed below are T cell receptor beta chains from one sample, sequenced in a study of Ad26.COV2.S vaccination and SARS-CoV-2 variants. The assay was immunoSEQ multiplex PCR, and TCRdb's table has in-frame clones only and misses some. The table lists about 420,000 clones, around 89% of them singletons. The sequencing used peripheral blood, collected in a trial of Ad26.COV2.S vaccine versus placebo. The receptors stem from a person aged 18-60 years who received the Ad26.COV2.S COVID-19 vaccine or a placebo. CDR3s include the opening cysteine and the closing phenylalanine or tryptophan. The D gene is left open where the match is weak. Size is omitted from some rows. Given values are once, few, many or a class for expanded clones.

.,TRBV6-5,.,TRBJ1-1,TGTGCCAGCAGTTACTCAGACACTGAAGCTTTCTTT,CASSYSDTEAFF
.,TRBV6-5,.,TRBJ1-1,TGTGCCAGCAGTTACTCTTGGAACACTGAAGCTTTCTTT,CASSYSWNTEAFF
TRBD1,TRBV3-1/TRBV3-2,.,TRBJ2-1,TGTGCCAGCAGTCATACCGGGACAGGGGAGTTCTTC,CASSHTGTGEFF
TRBD2,TRBV28,.,TRBJ2-3,TGTGCCAGCAGGATACATAGCGGGGCCAGCACAGATACGCAGTATTTT,CASRIHSGASTDTQYF
.,TRBV6-5,.,TRBJ1-3,TGTGCCATCAGGGATCCCGGAAACACCATATATTTT,CAIRDPGNTIYF
.,TRBV18,.,TRBJ2-4,TGTGCCAGCTCAGCTCAGGGTTTAGCCAAAAACATTCAGTACTTC,CASSAQGLAKNIQYF
TRBD1,TRBV19,.,TRBJ2-5,TGTGCCAGTAGTTTTCACAGGGGCTCGAAGGGGACCCAGTACTTC,CASSFHRGSKGTQYF
.,TRBV10-2,.,TRBJ2-7,TGCGCCAGCAGTCCCGACGGAACCTACGAGCAGTACTTC,CASSPDGTYEQYF
TRBD2,TRBV4-1,once,TRBJ2-1,TGCGCCAGCAGCCAAGATTACGCCGGGACTAGCGGGTTGTCCTACAATGAGCAGTTCTTC,CASSQDYAGTSGLSYNEQFF
.,TRBV5-6,.,TRBJ1-1,TGTGCCAGCAGCTTGGTCCGATTGGGCGAAGCTTTCTTT,CASSLVRLGEAFF
.,TRBV4-2,.,TRBJ2-3,TGTGCCAGCAGCCAAGTGCAGAGGGTTAGTACAGATACGCAGTATTTT,CASSQVQRVSTDTQYF
.,TRBV5-5,.,TRBJ2-1,TGTGCCAGCAGCTTAGGTAATGAGCAGTTCTTC,CASSLGNEQFF
.,TRBV9,.,TRBJ2-5,TGTGCCAGCAGCGAGGAGGGGCGTAAAGAAGAGACCCAGTACTTC,CASSEEGRKEETQYF
.,TRBV7-9,.,TRBJ2-1,TGTGCCAGCAGCTTAGGAGTGTCAGAGACGGATCAGTTCTTC,CASSLGVSETDQFF
.,TRBV7-2,.,TRBJ2-7,TGTGCCAGCAGCTTAGTTTCACCCTCCGAGCAGTACTTC,CASSLVSPSEQYF
TRBD1,TRBV30,.,TRBJ2-7,TGTGCCTGTTCCTGGGACAGTCCCAAGCAGTACTTC,CACSWDSPKQYF
TRBD1,TRBV9,.,TRBJ1-2,TGTGCCAGCAGCGCATTGGGACAGTCTAACTATGGCTACACCTTC,CASSALGQSNYGYTF
TRBD1,TRBV5-1,.,TRBJ2-7,TGCGCCAGCAGCTCGGCCGGGACAGGGGCCTACGAGCAGTACTTC,CASSSAGTGAYEQYF
.,TRBV5-4,few,TRBJ1-6,TGTGCCAGCAGCGATACAGGGACCTATAATTCACCCCTCCACTTT,CASSDTGTYNSPLHF
.,TRBV5-1,.,TRBJ1-2,TGCGCCAGCAGCCCCCCGACCCGATCGGGGGAAGGCTACACCTTC,CASSPPTRSGEGYTF
TRBD1,TRBV7-6,once,TRBJ1-5,TGTGCCAGCAGCACAGGGGGCAATCAGCCCCAGCATTTT,CASSTGGNQPQHF
.,TRBV11-2,once,TRBJ1-1,TGTGCCAGCAGCCCCCCCGCGGGGACCACTGAAGCTTTCTTT,CASSPPAGTTEAFF
.,TRBV27,.,TRBJ1-1,TGTGCCAGCCGTATCGAATTCCCCGACAGTCGACCTAATAACACTGAAGCTTTCTTT,CASRIEFPDSRPNNTEAFF
.,TRBV30,.,TRBJ1-5,TGTGCCTGGAGGGACCGCATCTTGGGTCAGCCCCAGCATTTT,CAWRDRILGQPQHF
TRBD2,TRBV5-1,.,TRBJ2-5,TGCGCCAGCAGCTTGGCCGGGAGGACTAAAGAAGAGACCCAGTACTTC,CASSLAGRTKEETQYF
.,TRBV27,.,TRBJ1-1,TGTGCCAGCAGTTTACCACCGGGAGCAGGGCTTACTGAAGCTTTCTTT,CASSLPPGAGLTEAFF
.,TRBV7-2,.,TRBJ2-5,TGTGCCAGCAGCCACCGTTGGCAGCGAAAAGAGACCCAGTACTTC,CASSHRWQRKETQYF
.,TRBV9,.,TRBJ2-1,TGTGCCAGCAGCCCGAGACCAAGTTACAATGAGCAGTTCTTC,CASSPRPSYNEQFF
.,TRBV7-7,.,TRBJ2-7,TGTGCTAGCAGCCGGGACAATAGTAACGAGCAGTACTTC,CASSRDNSNEQYF
TRBD1,TRBV28,.,TRBJ1-1,TGTGCCAGCAGTCCTCGGACAGGGGGCACTGAAGCTTTCTTT,CASSPRTGGTEAFF
TRBD2,TRBV7-9,once,TRBJ2-3,TGTGCCAGCAGCTCTGGACTAGCGGGGGGGCTTTTCACAGATACGCAGTATTTT,CASSSGLAGGLFTDTQYF
.,TRBV3-1/TRBV3-2,.,TRBJ2-5,TGTGCCAGCAGCCAGGGGGACTCAGAGACCCAGTACTTC,CASSQGDSETQYF
TRBD1,TRBV6-5,.,TRBJ2-3,TGTGCCAGCAGTCCGAGGGACAGGGGCGCAGATACGCAGTATTTT,CASSPRDRGADTQYF
.,TRBV11-2,.,TRBJ2-2,TGTGCCAGCAGCTTAGGGCTAACCAGTTCCAACACCGGGGAGCTGTTTTTT,CASSLGLTSSNTGELFF
TRBD1,TRBV5-5,.,TRBJ1-2,TGTGCCAGCAGCTTCACAGTAGGGACAGAGTCTAATGGCTACACCTTC,CASSFTVGTESNGYTF
.,TRBV29-1,.,TRBJ1-2,TGCAGCGTTCAACGCCCGTCCGGGGGCTACACCTTC,CSVQRPSGGYTF
TRBD1,TRBV7-9,.,TRBJ2-2,TGTGCCAGCAGCCGGGGACAGGGGGCGAACACCGGGGAGCTGTTTTTT,CASSRGQGANTGELFF
.,TRBV5-1,few,TRBJ1-6,TGCGCCAGCAGCTCCAGGGTGAGTAATTCACCCCTCCACTTT,CASSSRVSNSPLHF
.,TRBV27,.,TRBJ2-7,TGTGCCAGCAGTTTTACACAGGGCTACGAGCAGTACTTC,CASSFTQGYEQYF
TRBD2,TRBV19,.,TRBJ2-3,TGTGCCAGTACTAGCGGGGGAAGAAGCACAGATACGCAGTATTTT,CASTSGGRSTDTQYF
.,TRBV7-8,.,TRBJ1-5,TGTGCCAGCAGCTTAGGTACAGGAACCAGCAATCAGCCCCAGCATTTT,CASSLGTGTSNQPQHF
.,TRBV7-9,.,TRBJ2-7,TGTGCCAGCAGCTTAGGCGGGGTCGAGCAGTACTTC,CASSLGGVEQYF
.,TRBV6-8,.,TRBJ2-7,TGTGCCAGCAGTTACTGGGACAAAAACTACTCCTACGAGCAGTACTTC,CASSYWDKNYSYEQYF
.,TRBV3-1/TRBV3-2,few,TRBJ1-6,TGTGCCAGCAGCCCACGGAAGGAATCACCCCTCCACTTT,CASSPRKESPLHF
TRBD1,TRBV11-2,once,TRBJ1-3,TGTGCCAGCAGCCCCCGGACAGGGTCAGGAAACACCATATATTTT,CASSPRTGSGNTIYF
.,TRBV2,.,TRBJ1-1,TGTGCCAGCTGTAGGAAGCCCTTGATGAACACTGAAGCTTTCTTT,CASCRKPLMNTEAFF
.,TRBV6-5,.,TRBJ1-4,TGTGCCAGCACCCGACAGGCCCTTAATGAAAAACTGTTTTTT,CASTRQALNEKLFF
TRBD1,TRBV7-8,.,TRBJ1-2,TGTGCCAGCAGCCTATACCGGGACAGGGAAAGGAAAGAGTATGGCTACACCTTC,CASSLYRDRERKEYGYTF
.,TRBV7-9,.,TRBJ2-3,TGTGCCAGCAGCTTGACAGTCCCCACAGATACGCAGTATTTT,CASSLTVPTDTQYF
TRBD1,TRBV2,.,TRBJ2-7,TGTGCCACAGCGGACAGGGCCCTCTACGAGCAGTACTTC,CATADRALYEQYF
.,TRBV12-3/TRBV12-4,.,TRBJ2-1,TGTGCCAGCAGTCCAGCAGGGTATAGTGAGCAGTTCTTC,CASSPAGYSEQFF
TRBD1,TRBV6-2/TRBV6-3,.,TRBJ1-6,TGTGCCAGCAGTTACCCGACAGGGAGGAATTCACCCCTCCACTTT,CASSYPTGRNSPLHF
.,TRBV7-9,.,TRBJ2-1,TGTGCCAGCAGCTTAACACCGGGACACACTTACAATGAGCAGTTCTTC,CASSLTPGHTYNEQFF
.,TRBV7-9,.,TRBJ2-2,TGCGGGGGAAAGAACACCGGGGAGCTGTTTTTT,CGGKNTGELFF